The entry that follows covers one TCR beta chain sequence. What it recognizes is unknown. V lost 1 base, J lost 2 bases, and 2 bases stayed unmatched. The germline CDR1 and CDR2 sequences are DFQATT and SNEGSKA (reference sequence). The CDR3 length is 14 residues. This specimen belongs to a study of T-cell reconstitution after alpha-beta-depleted transplantation in children. It was with unique molecular identifiers that the TCRbeta library was prepared. Each CDR3 protein is one row after TCRdb ran MiXCR on the PCR reads. The sample has a few hundred thousand distinct CDR3 sequences, 27% seen once; the top ten hold under 45%. Study observations and caveats: At one year after transplant, newly produced T cells mostly accounted for T-cell counts and diversity. It was reported that alpha-beta T cells came from several hundred expanded graft clones (about two months after transplant).

The V and J genes are TRBV20-1 and TRBJ2-7; TRBD2 matches 10 bases. This TCR was sampled from a boy under three years old with Wiskott-Aldrich syndrome, due to receive a stem cell transplant. This specimen was PBMCs, taken before TCRalphabeta/CD19-depleted stem cell transplant. Here the CDR3 reads CSARVGTSAYEQYF. The CDR3 region has the DNA TGCAGTGCTAGAGTGGGGACTAGCGCCTACGAGCAGTACTTC.